These 3 T cell receptor beta chains were all obtained from the same sample, sequenced in a study of control samples from healthy donors and cancer patients. TCRdb keeps only in-frame clones here, not all; method: immunoSEQ multiplex PCR. The table includes roughly 80,000 clones, about 90% detected once. The source material was blood. The receptor set was obtained from a man aged 45-65 years in good health.

J is TRBJ1-2 and V is TRBV5-1; a possible D gene is TRBD1 (6 bases). CDR1 is SGHRS and CDR2 is YFSETQ in the germline V gene. This CDR3 is built from 14 residues. The V gene lost 0 bases and the J gene lost 8 bases, with 14 bases spanning the gap. The CDR3: CASSLGSGAWGYTF. DNA for the CDR3: TGCGCCAGCAGCTTGGGATCGGGGGCGTGGGGCTACACCTTC.

This clone showed up just a few times. The J gene is TRBJ1-5, the V gene TRBV2, with TRBD1 as a possible D gene (5 bases). The length of the CDR3 is 14 residues. Germline CDR1 reads SNHLY; CDR2 reads FYNNEI. The V end was cut by 1 base, the J end by 6 bases, with 10 bases between. CDR3: CASSEEGTGQPQHF. CDR3 nucleotides: TGTGCCAGCAGTGAAGAGGGGACGGGTCAGCCCCAGCATTTT.

The chain couples TRBV9 to TRBJ1-3; no firm D call. Trimming stripped 4 bases from V and 4 bases from J, with 9 bases between. Germline CDR1 SGDLS, CDR2 YYNGEE. CDR3 size: 13 residues. Here the CDR3 reads CASSSPSGNTIYF. DNA of the CDR3: TGTGCCAGCAGCTCTCCTTCGGGAAACACCATATATTTT.